These T cell receptor beta chains were read from a single sample in a study of T cells in Graves' hyperthyroidism and ophthalmopathy. TCRdb independently ran MiXCR on the multiplex PCR reads; one entry per CDR3 protein. The sample includes 620,000 or so distinct CDR3 sequences, about 14% of them seen just once. Input material: blood. The source of these receptors is a woman between 45 and 65 years old with Graves' ophthalmopathy. Each CDR3 is given with its conserved first and last residue. D genes are given only for firm matches. Not every row has a clone size; where given, it reads once, few, many or a size class.

TRBV20-1,TRBJ1-6,-,-,CSARDLIRVSPLHF,TGCAGTGCTAGAGATTTAATTCGGGTTTCACCCCTCCACTTT
TRBV6-1,TRBJ1-5,few,-,CASSAGLRGNQPQHF,TGTGCCAGCAGTGCGGGCCTACGGGGCAATCAGCCCCAGCATTTT
TRBV15,TRBJ2-7,-,-,CATLSLGGETTPQYF,TGTGCCACCCTCAGCCTAGGCGGGGAGACTACACCGCAGTACTTC
TRBV12-3/TRBV12-4,TRBJ1-1,many,-,CASSLQNTEAFF,TGTGCCAGCAGTTTACAGAACACTGAAGCTTTCTTT
TRBV5-1,TRBJ1-4,many,-,CASSRGSAEKLFF,TGCGCCAGCAGCCGAGGGAGTGCGGAAAAACTGTTTTTT
TRBV20-1,TRBJ2-2,-,-,CSAPAPNTGELFF,TGCAGTGCTCCGGCTCCGAACACCGGGGAGCTGTTTTTT
TRBV10-3,TRBJ2-5,few,-,CAISEATAQETQYF,TGTGCCATCAGTGAAGCGACAGCGCAAGAGACCCAGTACTTC
TRBV20-1,TRBJ2-7,-,-,CSARRLDYYEQYF,TGCAGTGCTAGACGCCTGGATTACTACGAGCAGTACTTC
TRBV12-3/TRBV12-4,TRBJ1-5,many,-,CASSLSGGGQPQHF,TGTGCCAGCAGTTTGTCGGGCGGAGGCCAGCCCCAGCATTTT
TRBV27,TRBJ2-1,many,TRBD2,CASSKGLAGIYNEQFF,TGTGCCAGCAGTAAGGGACTAGCGGGGATCTACAATGAGCAGTTCTTC
TRBV5-1,TRBJ2-1,-,TRBD2,CASSLGTSGRVGDNEQFF,TGCGCCAGCAGCTTGGGGACTAGCGGGAGGGTTGGAGACAATGAGCAGTTCTTC
TRBV7-2,TRBJ1-2,many,TRBD1,CASSPRQGHAGGYTF,TGTGCCAGCAGCCCAAGACAGGGGCACGCGGGGGGCTACACCTTC
TRBV9,TRBJ1-2,-,-,CASRPILGRGNGYTF,TGTGCCAGCAGGCCGATTCTCGGAAGGGGAAATGGCTACACCTTC
TRBV28,TRBJ2-3,many,-,CASSRQGLTDTQYF,TGTGCCAGCAGTAGGCAGGGTCTCACAGATACGCAGTATTTT
TRBV18,TRBJ2-7,-,TRBD2,CASSPPGAGGPSMQYF,TGTGCCAGCTCACCACCGGGAGCGGGAGGGCCTAGTATGCAGTACTTC
TRBV28,TRBJ2-6,many,TRBD1,CASSTTGGSGANVLTF,TGTGCCAGCAGCACTACAGGGGGCTCTGGGGCCAACGTCCTGACTTTC
TRBV19,TRBJ2-2,few,-,CASSIDLSPPRGTGELFF,TGTGCCAGTAGTATCGACTTATCTCCTCCTCGGGGCACCGGGGAGCTGTTTTTT
TRBV9,TRBJ2-7,many,TRBD1,CASSVRQGLRQYF,TGTGCCAGCAGCGTCCGACAGGGGCTCCGGCAGTACTTC
TRBV12-3/TRBV12-4,TRBJ1-1,many,-,CASSSLGPGGEAFF,TGTGCCAGCAGTTCGTTGGGCCCCGGCGGTGAAGCTTTCTTT
TRBV5-1,TRBJ2-7,many,-,CASSLGVSPHEQYF,TGCGCCAGCAGCTTGGGAGTTAGTCCCCACGAGCAGTACTTC